The T cell receptor (beta chain) under discussion was sequenced for a study of shared clonotypes between healthy human individuals. Produced via immunoSEQ multiplex PCR; TCRdb's table is partial and in-frame only. The table shows around 500,000 clones, with approximately 84% occurring only once. V lost 5 bases to trimming and J lost 7 bases; unmatched junction nucleotides: 10. Germline lookup yields CDR1 GTSNPN and CDR2 SVGIG (reference sequence). This CDR3 has 14 residues. The sequence was obtained from a woman aged 35 to 49 in good health. Some clones in this sample may be carry-over from other donors' samples. Sample: PBMCs. The chain couples TRBV30 to TRBJ2-2; 7 bases align to TRBD2. The CDR3, as DNA: TGTGCCTGGGACCTTGGGAGGGCTGTCGGGGAGCTGTTTTTT. Its protein is CAWDLGRAVGELFF.